A selection of T cell receptor beta chains follows, all from one sample in a study of PD-1 blockade in mismatch repair-deficient tumors. The data were produced by immunoSEQ multiplex PCR, yet TCRdb's version contains in-frame clones alone and is incomplete. The table includes about 79,000 clones, roughly 80% detected once. Source: peripheral blood, taken 44 weeks after starting pembrolizumab. All receptors come from an adult with mismatch repair-deficient cancer. Both conserved end residues are part of each CDR3. Fields, in order: J gene, V gene, D gene, clone size, CDR3 protein, CDR3 DNA. D genes are given only for firm matches. For some rows the clone size is stated as once, few or many, or as a class when expanded; others skip it.

TRBJ1-3 | TRBV10-3 | NA | once | CAISEPKDSAGNTIYF | TGTGCCATCAGTGAGCCCAAGGACAGCGCTGGAAACACCATATATTTT
TRBJ2-7 | TRBV5-3 | TRBD2 | few | CARSQPLAGEGSIPPYEQYF | TGTGCCAGAAGCCAACCCCTAGCGGGAGAAGGGTCCATTCCTCCCTACGAGCAGTACTTC
TRBJ1-1 | TRBV5-1 | NA | NA | CASSFSAGSNTEAFF | TGCGCCAGCAGCTTTTCGGCAGGATCGAACACTGAAGCTTTCTTT
TRBJ2-1 | TRBV9 | TRBD2 | NA | CASSPSGGRAVNEQFF | TGTGCCAGCAGCCCGTCCGGCGGGAGGGCCGTCAATGAGCAGTTCTTC
TRBJ2-5 | TRBV7-9 | TRBD2 | NA | CASSRLSSGSMETQYF | TGTGCCAGCAGCCGCCTGTCTAGCGGGAGTATGGAGACCCAGTACTTC
TRBJ1-1 | TRBV30 | TRBD1 | few | CAWRGGQGGWGTEAFF | TGTGCCTGGAGGGGTGGACAGGGTGGTTGGGGCACTGAAGCTTTCTTT
TRBJ2-3 | TRBV7-3 | TRBD2 | NA | CASSSGLAGGQSDTQYF | TGTGCCAGCAGCTCTGGACTAGCGGGAGGGCAGTCAGATACGCAGTATTTT
TRBJ2-3 | TRBV6-5 | TRBD1 | few | CASSKTGMSTDTQYF | TGTGCCAGCAGTAAGACAGGGATGAGCACAGATACGCAGTATTTT
TRBJ2-1 | TRBV11-2 | NA | NA | CASSSGGTRSYNEQFF | TGTGCCAGCAGCTCAGGGGGGACACGGTCCTACAATGAGCAGTTCTTC
TRBJ2-5 | TRBV6-5 | TRBD2 | NA | CASTPLGGEQYF | TGTGCCAGCACCCCTTTGGGGGGGGAGCAGTACTTC
TRBJ2-5 | TRBV29-1 | NA | NA | CSVVGTYQETQYF | TGCAGCGTTGTCGGGACTTACCAAGAGACCCAGTACTTC
TRBJ2-5 | TRBV9 | TRBD2 | NA | CASSTPAGGHLTGETQYF | TGTGCCAGCAGCACCCCAGCGGGAGGACATCTAACGGGAGAGACCCAGTACTTC
TRBJ1-4 | TRBV4-2 | NA | NA | CASSDATRLPVDNEKLFF | TGTGCCAGCAGTGATGCTACACGTCTCCCAGTCGACAATGAAAAACTGTTTTTT
TRBJ2-7 | TRBV7-8 | NA | NA | CASSLGGLAIPYEQYF | TGTGCCAGCAGCTTAGGGGGGCTAGCGATTCCCTACGAGCAGTACTTC